This T cell receptor (beta chain) appears in the sequencing data of a study of OX40 agonist ivuxolimab in advanced cancers. Study conclusions and caveats: A proportion of nonresponders additionally exhibited low normalized T-cell clonal expansion. The authors did not determine the antigen specificity of the expanded peripheral T cells.

Of note for this clone: Its target is not known.

Profiling relied on immunoSEQ multiplex PCR, and the TCRdb table lists in-frame clones only, not all of them. The data show 49,000 or so clones, 75% to 90% seen once. Trimming removed 2 bases from V and 2 bases from J, with 9 bases in between. The CDR3 totals 14 residues. Germline-derived CDR1 and CDR2 are SNHLY and FYNNEI. This material consisted of CD4+ or CD8+ T cells sorted from blood, taken in a trial of the OX40 agonist ivuxolimab. The chain uses TRBV2 and TRBJ1-2, with no clear D. The sequence derives from an adult with an advanced solid tumor such as melanoma, head and neck, liver or kidney cancer. For the CDR3, the DNA is TGTGCCAGCAGTGAACCGGGGATGAACTATGGCTACACCTTC. Protein product: CASSEPGMNYGYTF.